This T cell receptor (beta chain) appears in the sequencing data of a study of T-cell reconstitution after alpha-beta-depleted transplantation in children. This CDR3 has 15 amino acids. The germline V gene has CDR1 MNHEY and CDR2 SMNVEV (reference sequence). The V gene end was trimmed by 5 bases and the J gene end by 5 bases; junction bases not matched to a gene: 7. This sample's TCRbeta library carried unique molecular identifier barcodes. TCRdb re-derived calls from the PCR reads in MiXCR, one entry per CDR3 protein. The profile shows some 78,000 distinct CDR3 sequences, 12% to 15% of them singletons. This clonotype was counted at least ten times. Its specificity is not known. Study-level results: Newly made T cells mostly supplied T-cell counts and diversity one year after transplant. Diversity of TCRbeta at day 60 was high in some patients, arising from surviving recipient T cells and thymic progenitors. Approximately two months post-transplant, alpha-beta T cells reportedly originated from several hundred expanded graft clones.

This chain joins TRBV27 and TRBJ2-3; TRBD1 aligns across 10 bases. This specimen was PBMCs, mostly from graft donor cells, taken 180 days after TCRalphabeta/CD19-depleted stem cell transplant. The origin of this receptor is a male patient aged 2-10 years who had a stem cell transplant for acute lymphoblastic leukemia, so the T cells may come from the graft donor. This CDR3 is CASSQDRGSGDTQYF. The CDR3 nucleotides are TGTGCCAGCAGTCAGGACAGGGGGAGTGGAGATACGCAGTATTTT.